These T cell receptor beta chains were read from a single sample in a study of early T cells in non-severe SARS-CoV-2 infection. Using its own MiXCR run on the 5' RACE reads, TCRdb lists one record per CDR3 protein. The sample has tens of thousands of distinct CDR3 sequences, approximately 5.3% seen once. The sequenced sample consisted of whole blood. Source of these receptors: an adult who was a healthcare worker with PCR-confirmed SARS-CoV-2 infection or an uninfected control (not recorded which). CDR3s leave out the opening cysteine and the closing phenylalanine or tryptophan. Each record gives: V gene, J gene, clone size, CDR3 protein. Part of the rows lack a size; the others show once, few, many or a class for expanded clones.

>TRBV7-2|TRBJ2-3|many
ASSLVSGISTDTQY
>TRBV20-1|TRBJ2-7|many
SARSTSGGLYEQY
>TRBV20-1|TRBJ2-3|many
SASPGGPTDTQY
>TRBV20-1|TRBJ2-1|many
SARDSGRGHYNEQF
>TRBV3-1|TRBJ1-1|many
ASSPLLGTEAF
>TRBV10-2|TRBJ2-1|NA
ASRSLEIAGPYNEQF
>TRBV29-1|TRBJ2-5|many
SAPIQGLGETQY
>TRBV20-1|TRBJ2-7|NA
SAGGTSGRYEQY
>TRBV18|TRBJ1-1|many
ASSPRSGDTEAF
>TRBV7-8|TRBJ1-5|NA
ASSLWGFSGQPQH
>TRBV2|TRBJ2-7|many
ASSPGQREPYEQY
>TRBV11-2|TRBJ1-5|many
ASSPGTGDSNQPQH
>TRBV3-1|TRBJ2-1|many
ASSFLSVSYNEQF
>TRBV25-1|TRBJ2-3|many
ASSEWSGGSSTQY
>TRBV7-9|TRBJ2-1|few
ASSLVSQHDEQF
>TRBV2|TRBJ2-5|few
ANRKEETQY
>TRBV5-1|TRBJ2-5|NA
ASSAGTGLIQETQY
>TRBV4-1|TRBJ1-1|many
ASSQATARGRGTEAF
>TRBV20-1|TRBJ2-1|many
SAAEVASGRSNNEQF
>TRBV7-9|TRBJ2-3|NA
ASSLAQTDTQY
>TRBV20-1|TRBJ2-1|many
SARASSTSDNEQF
>TRBV20-1|TRBJ2-1|many
SARDGTRGWGGEQF
>TRBV5-1|TRBJ2-5|many
ASSLGLAGGSQETQY
>TRBV10-3|TRBJ2-5|many
AISEGSGTQY
>TRBV14|TRBJ2-2|few
ASSQDLRAPNTGELF
>TRBV20-1|TRBJ1-1|many
SARWGNTEAF
>TRBV20-1|TRBJ1-5|many
SAQGSMRNQPQH
>TRBV4-3|TRBJ2-5|NA
ASSQGTSGTQY
>TRBV2|TRBJ2-2|NA
ASTWTRTGELF
>TRBV12-3/TRBV12-4|TRBJ2-7|many
ASSPRTSTGEQY
>TRBV28|TRBJ2-1|few
ASSPTGPHNEQF
>TRBV7-9|TRBJ2-7|few
ASSLGLGSLYYEQY
>TRBV2|TRBJ2-7|many
ASSPGTAQYEQY
>TRBV5-1|TRBJ1-4|many
ASSLGQGEEKLF
>TRBV20-1|TRBJ2-7|many
SAPSSWGQATYEQY
>TRBV6-2/TRBV6-3|TRBJ2-1|many
ASSYLSSYNEQF
>TRBV10-1|TRBJ2-5|few
ASSEFEEETQY
>TRBV11-2|TRBJ2-5|many
ASSQTGRQETQY
>TRBV7-9|TRBJ2-3|NA
ASSLDGTDTQY
>TRBV5-5|TRBJ2-1|many
ASSRSARGLSYNEQF
>TRBV6-2/TRBV6-3|TRBJ2-5|many
ASGPYGGWGTQY
>TRBV5-5|TRBJ1-1|NA
ASSHGLNTEAF
>TRBV12-3/TRBV12-4|TRBJ1-1|few
ASIRTGSSTEAF
>TRBV20-1|TRBJ2-4|few
SARHNGGNIQY
>TRBV28|TRBJ2-5|few
ASSFPGKETQY
>TRBV6-1|TRBJ2-1|many
ASSERGGSSYNEQF
>TRBV7-2|TRBJ2-5|many
ASSSGTPGTQY
>TRBV7-2|TRBJ1-4|NA
ASSPGGGGSNEKLF
>TRBV28|TRBJ2-2|NA
ASSLSPSGRGGELF
>TRBV6-2/TRBV6-3|TRBJ2-1|few
ASSYRGHLSYNEQF
>TRBV5-1|TRBJ2-2|many
ASSLVLGADTGELF
>TRBV7-9|TRBJ2-1|many
ASSPTGQGYNEQF
>TRBV5-1|TRBJ1-2|many
ASSLSISNYGYT
>TRBV7-2|TRBJ2-1|many
ASSLQKFGDEQF
>TRBV7-2|TRBJ2-5|few
ASSLVAHHQETQY
>TRBV5-1|TRBJ2-1|many
ASSEGQVDNEQF
>TRBV7-2|TRBJ1-5|many
ASSGVSQPQH
>TRBV12-3/TRBV12-4|TRBJ1-1|many
ASSLRNTEAF
>TRBV7-8|TRBJ2-5|few
ASSLEPGLAGMETQY